The rows below give T cell receptor beta chains drawn from one sample of a study of T cells in Graves' hyperthyroidism and ophthalmopathy. MiXCR, applied by TCRdb to the multiplex PCR reads, yields one record per CDR3 protein. The sample lists around 620,000 distinct CDR3 sequences, 13% to 15% occurring once. Material: blood. The receptors come from a woman between 18 and 29 years old with Graves' ophthalmopathy. Both conserved end residues are part of each CDR3. A D gene is named only where the DNA matches it firmly. Rows may omit the clone size; those that give it use once, few, many or a size class.

v_call	j_call	clone_size	d_call	cdr3_nt	cdr3_aa
TRBV5-5	TRBJ2-7	many	TRBD1	TGTGCCAGCAGCCTGGGACAGGCGGTTTACGAGCAGTACTTC	CASSLGQAVYEQYF
TRBV9	TRBJ1-2	many	-	TGTGCCAGCAGCTTCCGGGACGGTCCTAACTATGGCTACACCTTC	CASSFRDGPNYGYTF
TRBV25-1	TRBJ2-3	-	-	TGTGCCAGCAGTGATCCAGCGGTAGATACGCAGTATTTT	CASSDPAVDTQYF
TRBV30	TRBJ1-1	many	-	TGTGCCTGGAGTCTCGGCAGCTTGAACACTGAAGCTTTCTTT	CAWSLGSLNTEAFF
TRBV6-1	TRBJ2-3	few	TRBD2	TGTGCCAGCAGCGACGGGACTAGCGGGAGATTTTTCCCGCAGTATTTT	CASSDGTSGRFFPQYF
TRBV29-1	TRBJ2-7	many	-	TGCAGCGTTGATGGGCGGGATAACTACGAGCAGTACTTC	CSVDGRDNYEQYF
TRBV2	TRBJ2-3	many	TRBD2	TGTGCCAGCAGTGAAGGACTAGCAACAGATACGCAGTATTTT	CASSEGLATDTQYF
TRBV28	TRBJ2-1	many	-	TGTGCCAGCAGTTTATGGGAACAGGCGCGCCCCTACAATGAGCAGTTCTTC	CASSLWEQARPYNEQFF
TRBV19	TRBJ2-7	-	-	TGTGCCAGTACCCTCCGGTCGTCCTGCGAGCAGTACTTC	CASTLRSSCEQYF
TRBV15	TRBJ2-5	-	-	TGTGCCACCAGCAGAGATACAGGAGCACAAGAGACCCAGTACTTC	CATSRDTGAQETQYF
TRBV28	TRBJ1-4	many	TRBD1	TGTGCCAGTGCGCAGGGGGCGCAAGAAAAACTGTTTTTT	CASAQGAQEKLFF
TRBV5-6	TRBJ2-3	-	-	TGTGCCCCTCTGGGGGACGGGAGAGGGGGCACAGATACGCAGTATTTT	CAPLGDGRGGTDTQYF
TRBV12-3/TRBV12-4	TRBJ2-3	many	-	TGTGCCAGCAGGATCACAGATACGCAGTATTTT	CASRITDTQYF
TRBV19	TRBJ2-7	-	TRBD2	TGTGCCAGTAGTATTAGCGGGAGTACCTACGAGCAGTACTTC	CASSISGSTYEQYF
TRBV28	TRBJ2-3	many	TRBD2	TGTGCCAGCAGTTCTCCGATCCCCCCTAGCGGGAGGACGACAGATACGCAGTATTTT	CASSSPIPPSGRTTDTQYF
TRBV2	TRBJ2-1	many	TRBD2	TGTGCCAGCAGTGAAGATCCACTAGCGGGTTACAATGAGCAGTTCTTC	CASSEDPLAGYNEQFF
TRBV11-2	TRBJ2-1	many	-	TGTGCCAGCAGCTTAATGGGTCGGAGCTCCTACAATGAGCAGTTCTTC	CASSLMGRSSYNEQFF
TRBV6-1	TRBJ1-5	-	-	TGTGCCAGCACCGAATACGATCAGCCCCAGCATTTT	CASTEYDQPQHF
TRBV6-2/TRBV6-3	TRBJ2-1	many	-	TGTGCCAGCACGAACACACACAATGAGCAGTTCTTC	CASTNTHNEQFF
TRBV20-1	TRBJ2-1	many	TRBD2	TGCAGTGCTAGAGATCTAGGGACTAGATACAATGAGCAGTTCTTC	CSARDLGTRYNEQFF
TRBV5-1	TRBJ1-2	few	-	TGCGCCGGACAACTATCACGCTTCTATGGCTACACCTTC	CAGQLSRFYGYTF
TRBV28	TRBJ2-3	-	-	TGTGCCAGCAGTTTAGTTCAGGGCTCCACAGATACGCAGTATTTT	CASSLVQGSTDTQYF
TRBV20-1	TRBJ2-7	many	TRBD1	TGCAGTGCCATACCTACAGGGGCCAGGGGCTACGAGCAGTACTTC	CSAIPTGARGYEQYF
TRBV29-1	TRBJ2-1	-	-	TGCAGCGTTGAAACGGATCGCAATGAGCAGTTCTTC	CSVETDRNEQFF
TRBV7-9	TRBJ2-1	many	TRBD2	TGTGCCAGCACCTGGGGAGGGAGTGGTAAGAATGAGCAGTTCTTC	CASTWGGSGKNEQFF
TRBV20-1	TRBJ2-1	many	TRBD1	TGCAGTGCTAGAGATGAAGGACAGGGGACCTACAATGAGCAGTTCTTC	CSARDEGQGTYNEQFF
TRBV28	TRBJ2-7	-	TRBD2	TGTGCCAGCAGTTTGGGGCTAAGGACTAGCGGGAGCTACGAGCAGTACTTC	CASSLGLRTSGSYEQYF
TRBV20-1	TRBJ2-2	-	TRBD1	TGCAGTGCTTCCGGGACAGGGGGTCTGAACACCGGGGAGCTGTTTTTT	CSASGTGGLNTGELFF
TRBV11-2	TRBJ2-7	many	TRBD1	TGTGCCAGCAGCGGACAGGGACGGGACGAGCAGTACTTC	CASSGQGRDEQYF
TRBV7-9	TRBJ1-4	-	-	TGTGCCAGCAGCTTAGGAGGCCATGCTAATGAAAAACTGTTTTTT	CASSLGGHANEKLFF
TRBV9	TRBJ1-6	few	-	TGTGCCAGCAGCGTAACCCCCATGGATTCACCCCTCCACTTT	CASSVTPMDSPLHF
TRBV25-1	TRBJ1-4	many	-	TGTGCCAGCAGTGGACACGGAAATGAAAAACTGTTTTTT	CASSGHGNEKLFF
TRBV6-1	TRBJ2-3	many	-	TGTGCCAGCAGTTTCAGTCCACTAGTGTCTAGCACAGATACGCAGTATTTT	CASSFSPLVSSTDTQYF
TRBV10-3	TRBJ2-7	many	-	TGTGCCATCGGGCTCCCCTACGAGCAGTACTTC	CAIGLPYEQYF
TRBV28	TRBJ1-5	many	-	TGTGCCATCAGAGCGACTGCTTATAGCAATCAGCCCCAGCATTTT	CAIRATAYSNQPQHF
TRBV19	TRBJ1-6	few	TRBD1	TGTGCCAGTAGTATTGATAGACAGGGGGCCTCACCCCTCCACTTT	CASSIDRQGASPLHF
TRBV3-1	TRBJ2-7	few	-	TGTGCCAGCAGGGGTTTGGACGGCCCTTCCTACGAGCAGTACTTC	CASRGLDGPSYEQYF
TRBV6-2/TRBV6-3	TRBJ1-5	few	-	TGTGCCAGCAGTTGGATGAGACAGTCTGGCAATCAGCCCCAGCATTTT	CASSWMRQSGNQPQHF
TRBV20-1	TRBJ2-7	many	TRBD2	TGCAGTGCCACCGGGCAAGGGACTAGCGGGATATACGAGCAGTACTTC	CSATGQGTSGIYEQYF
TRBV7-3	TRBJ2-3	many	TRBD2	TGTGCCAGCAGCTTAATGGGGACTAGCGGGACAAGGGGCACAGATACGCAGTATTTT	CASSLMGTSGTRGTDTQYF
TRBV7-6	TRBJ2-7	many	-	TGTGCCAGCAGCTTCATGACTGGGAGCTCCTACGAGCAGTACTTC	CASSFMTGSSYEQYF
TRBV28	TRBJ1-1	many	TRBD1	TGTGCCAGCAGTCGACCCCCGACAGGGTGGACAGCTTTCTTT	CASSRPPTGWTAFF
TRBV4-1	TRBJ1-2	few	-	TGCGCCAGCAGCGACGGACAGAGCTATGGCTACACCTTC	CASSDGQSYGYTF
TRBV19	TRBJ1-1	few	-	TGTGCCAGTACGGTCGGGGGCGAAGCTTTCTTT	CASTVGGEAFF
TRBV6-6	TRBJ2-7	many	-	TGTGCCAGCAGTTACCCCGGTTACGAGCAGTACTTC	CASSYPGYEQYF
TRBV7-3	TRBJ2-5	few	-	TGTGCCAGCAGCTTAAGTCCGGGACAAGAGACCCAGTACTTC	CASSLSPGQETQYF
TRBV29-1	TRBJ1-2	many	TRBD1	TGCAGCGTGGACAGGGGGCAGGGATATGGCTACACCTTC	CSVDRGQGYGYTF
TRBV11-2	TRBJ2-1	-	TRBD2	TGTGCCAGCAGTCGGAGCGGGAGGCGATACAATGAGCAGTTCTTC	CASSRSGRRYNEQFF
TRBV6-1	TRBJ2-7	many	-	TGTGCCAGCAGCCCCGGACAGTTCTACGAGCAGTACTTC	CASSPGQFYEQYF
TRBV6-4	TRBJ2-1	-	-	TGTGCCAGCAGTGACACCTCTCGGAGCCCCTACAATGAGCAGTTCTTC	CASSDTSRSPYNEQFF
TRBV6-5	TRBJ2-7	many	-	TGTGCCAGCAGTTACTTCGCAGGGGACTCCTACGAGCAGTACTTC	CASSYFAGDSYEQYF
TRBV15	TRBJ2-2	few	-	TGTGCCACCAGCAGGCGGAATAGCGGAACGAACACCGGGGAGCTGTTTTTT	CATSRRNSGTNTGELFF
TRBV20-1	TRBJ2-1	-	-	TGCAGTGCCAAGGGGGTTTACAATGAGCAGTTCTTC	CSAKGVYNEQFF
TRBV10-3	TRBJ2-1	few	TRBD2	TGTGCCATCACGCCCCGGGAGGGGTACAATGAGCAGTTCTTC	CAITPREGYNEQFF
TRBV18	TRBJ2-7	few	TRBD1	TGTGCCAGCTCACCACGGGGGCAGGGGGCGTCCTACGAGCAGTACTTC	CASSPRGQGASYEQYF
TRBV7-6	TRBJ2-3	many	-	TGTGCCAGCAGCCCCCAGCCCTCACAATTAGATACGCAGTATTTT	CASSPQPSQLDTQYF
TRBV10-3	TRBJ2-6	few	-	TGTGCCATCAGTGAGAGGGAAGGCTCTGGGGCCAACGTCCTGACTTTC	CAISEREGSGANVLTF
TRBV4-3	TRBJ2-4	-	TRBD2	TGCGCCAGCAGCCAAGTGAAGCGGGAGACCAAAAACATTCAGTACTTC	CASSQVKRETKNIQYF
TRBV3-1	TRBJ1-2	many	-	TGTGCCAGCAGCCAAGATCTAAGAGGCTATGGCTACACCTTC	CASSQDLRGYGYTF
TRBV19	TRBJ2-1	few	-	TGTGCCAGTAGTATAGGTTGGCTAGCGTGGGACAATGAGCAGTTCTTC	CASSIGWLAWDNEQFF